These T cell receptor beta chains were read from a single sample in a study of monozygotic twins with cystic fibrosis. Clones were sequenced by immunoSEQ multiplex PCR, and TCRdb holds only the in-frame ones, with some missing. The sample carries approximately 32,000 clones, approximately 97% recorded once. The sequencing input was blood. Every receptor here comes from a girl aged 2-10 years with cystic fibrosis. Both conserved end residues are part of each CDR3. The order of the fields is D gene, V gene, J gene, clone size, CDR3 DNA, CDR3 protein. The D gene is left open where the match is weak. Clone size is not always given. Where it is, it says once, few, many or a class for expanded clones.

d_gene: .; v_gene: TRBV11-2; j_gene: TRBJ1-1; abundance: .; CDR3nt: TGTGCCAGCAGCTTAGAATCAGAAGCTTTCTTT; CDR3aa: CASSLESEAFF
d_gene: .; v_gene: TRBV25-1; j_gene: TRBJ1-2; abundance: few; CDR3nt: TGTGCCAGCACGGAGGCAGATCACCATGGCTACACCTTC; CDR3aa: CASTEADHHGYTF
d_gene: .; v_gene: TRBV15; j_gene: TRBJ1-5; abundance: .; CDR3nt: TGTGCCACCAGCAGAGATCAACAGGGTAGCAATCAGCCCCAGCATTTT; CDR3aa: CATSRDQQGSNQPQHF
d_gene: .; v_gene: TRBV4-1; j_gene: TRBJ2-1; abundance: .; CDR3nt: TGCGCCAGCAGCTCCTTTTCGGGGGACCAGTTCTTC; CDR3aa: CASSSFSGDQFF
d_gene: TRBD2; v_gene: TRBV7-9; j_gene: TRBJ2-7; abundance: .; CDR3nt: TGTGCCAGCAGCGTATTAGCGGGAGCATACGAGCAGTACTTC; CDR3aa: CASSVLAGAYEQYF
d_gene: TRBD1; v_gene: TRBV27; j_gene: TRBJ1-5; abundance: .; CDR3nt: TGTGCCAGCAGTACGACAGGGGGCGGTCAGCCCCAGCATTTT; CDR3aa: CASSTTGGGQPQHF
d_gene: .; v_gene: TRBV6-6; j_gene: TRBJ1-1; abundance: .; CDR3nt: TGTGCCAGCAGTCTTTCCGGGGTGAAAGCTTTCTTT; CDR3aa: CASSLSGVKAFF
d_gene: TRBD2; v_gene: TRBV25-1; j_gene: TRBJ2-1; abundance: .; CDR3nt: TGTGCCAGCACGAGGACTAGCGGATTATACAATGAGCAGTTCTTC; CDR3aa: CASTRTSGLYNEQFF
d_gene: .; v_gene: TRBV5-6; j_gene: TRBJ1-2; abundance: .; CDR3nt: TGTGCCAGCAGCTTGGACGGTGTCTATGGCTACACCTTC; CDR3aa: CASSLDGVYGYTF
d_gene: TRBD1; v_gene: TRBV7-6; j_gene: TRBJ2-5; abundance: .; CDR3nt: TGTGCCAGCAGCTTGATGACAGGGTCGGTAGAGACCCAGTACTTC; CDR3aa: CASSLMTGSVETQYF
d_gene: .; v_gene: TRBV4-2; j_gene: TRBJ1-1; abundance: once; CDR3nt: TGTGCCAGCAGCCAAGAATTTGGCCTGGGACCGGCTTTCTTT; CDR3aa: CASSQEFGLGPAFF
d_gene: .; v_gene: TRBV6-1; j_gene: TRBJ2-5; abundance: .; CDR3nt: TGTGCCAGCAGTGGAGTGGGGAGGGAGACCCAGTACTTC; CDR3aa: CASSGVGRETQYF
d_gene: TRBD2; v_gene: TRBV4-1; j_gene: TRBJ2-5; abundance: .; CDR3nt: TGCGCCAGCAGCCAAGAGGCGGGAGGGCCCCGAGAGACCCAGTACTTC; CDR3aa: CASSQEAGGPRETQYF
d_gene: .; v_gene: TRBV7-2; j_gene: TRBJ2-7; abundance: .; CDR3nt: TGTGCCAGCAGTTTGACTCGCTACGAGCAGTACTTC; CDR3aa: CASSLTRYEQYF
d_gene: .; v_gene: TRBV5-4; j_gene: TRBJ1-2; abundance: .; CDR3nt: TGTGCCAGCAGCTTGGCAGGGGTCGGTTATGGCTACACCTTC; CDR3aa: CASSLAGVGYGYTF
d_gene: TRBD1; v_gene: TRBV27; j_gene: TRBJ1-5; abundance: .; CDR3nt: TGTGCCAGCAGTTTAGGGACAGCCCGCAATCAGCCCCAGCATTTT; CDR3aa: CASSLGTARNQPQHF
d_gene: .; v_gene: TRBV5-1; j_gene: TRBJ1-1; abundance: .; CDR3nt: TGCGCCAGCAGCTTATTCGGGGGGAACACTGAAGCTTTCTTT; CDR3aa: CASSLFGGNTEAFF
d_gene: .; v_gene: TRBV29-1; j_gene: TRBJ1-1; abundance: .; CDR3nt: TGCAGCGTTGAAGTTAGGACAGTGGCTTTCTTT; CDR3aa: CSVEVRTVAFF
d_gene: .; v_gene: TRBV6-1; j_gene: TRBJ2-1; abundance: .; CDR3nt: TGTGCCAGCAGTTCGACCTGGGAGCAGTTCTTC; CDR3aa: CASSSTWEQFF
d_gene: TRBD1; v_gene: TRBV10-3; j_gene: TRBJ2-7; abundance: .; CDR3nt: TGTGCCATCAGTGAGACCGGGACAGGGGTATACGAGCAGTACTTC; CDR3aa: CAISETGTGVYEQYF
d_gene: .; v_gene: TRBV11-1; j_gene: TRBJ1-1; abundance: .; CDR3nt: TGTGACGGAGGAACTGAAGCTTTCTTT; CDR3aa: CDGGTEAFF
d_gene: .; v_gene: TRBV27; j_gene: TRBJ2-1; abundance: .; CDR3nt: TGTGCCAGCAGTTTAGCGGGACTTCAGCAGTTCTTC; CDR3aa: CASSLAGLQQFF
d_gene: .; v_gene: TRBV27; j_gene: TRBJ1-4; abundance: .; CDR3nt: TGTGCCAGCAGTTTAAGGGCGAGCTTCGCGACTAATGAAAAACTGTTTTTT; CDR3aa: CASSLRASFATNEKLFF
d_gene: .; v_gene: TRBV10-3; j_gene: TRBJ2-6; abundance: .; CDR3nt: TGTGCCATCAGTGAGTCAGCGGGCAGGGATGGGGCCAACGTCCTGACTTTC; CDR3aa: CAISESAGRDGANVLTF
d_gene: .; v_gene: TRBV4-2; j_gene: TRBJ1-2; abundance: .; CDR3nt: TGTGCCAGCAGCCAAAGGGGCCTCCCTAACTATGGCTACACCTTC; CDR3aa: CASSQRGLPNYGYTF
d_gene: .; v_gene: TRBV7-2; j_gene: TRBJ2-6; abundance: .; CDR3nt: TGTGCCAGCAGCTTCTCTTCCTTTGGGGCCAACGTCCTGACTTTC; CDR3aa: CASSFSSFGANVLTF
d_gene: .; v_gene: TRBV30; j_gene: TRBJ1-3; abundance: .; CDR3nt: TGTGCCTGGAGTGTAGGGAGGGGACACACCATATATTTT; CDR3aa: CAWSVGRGHTIYF
d_gene: .; v_gene: TRBV6-5; j_gene: TRBJ1-2; abundance: few; CDR3nt: TGTGCCAGCAGTTACACAAACAGGGACTACACCTTC; CDR3aa: CASSYTNRDYTF
d_gene: .; v_gene: TRBV30; j_gene: TRBJ2-2; abundance: .; CDR3nt: TGTGCCTGGAGTGTACACAGGGCGAGTTCCGGGGAGCTGTTTTTT; CDR3aa: CAWSVHRASSGELFF
d_gene: .; v_gene: TRBV10-2; j_gene: TRBJ2-3; abundance: .; CDR3nt: TGCGCCAGCAGTGAGTCTATGGATTTGGGGCTAGCGGATACGCAGTATTTT; CDR3aa: CASSESMDLGLADTQYF
d_gene: TRBD2; v_gene: TRBV4-2; j_gene: TRBJ2-4; abundance: .; CDR3nt: TGTGCCAGCAGCCAGGGGACTAGCGGGAGTGAAAACATTCAGTACTTC; CDR3aa: CASSQGTSGSENIQYF
d_gene: TRBD1; v_gene: TRBV5-6; j_gene: TRBJ1-3; abundance: .; CDR3nt: TGTGCCAGCAGCATCCGGGACAGTCGAAACACCATATATTTT; CDR3aa: CASSIRDSRNTIYF
d_gene: TRBD2; v_gene: TRBV5-1; j_gene: TRBJ2-1; abundance: .; CDR3nt: TGCGCCAGCAGCTTGGAAGGGACTAGCTTTTGGAATGAGCAGTTCTTC; CDR3aa: CASSLEGTSFWNEQFF
d_gene: .; v_gene: TRBV19; j_gene: TRBJ1-1; abundance: .; CDR3nt: TGTGCCAGTAGTATTAACGGACAACTGAACACTGAAGCTTTCTTT; CDR3aa: CASSINGQLNTEAFF
d_gene: TRBD2; v_gene: TRBV6-1; j_gene: TRBJ2-5; abundance: .; CDR3nt: TGTGCCAGCAGTGCTACGACTAGCGTAATTTCCCAGTACTTC; CDR3aa: CASSATTSVISQYF
d_gene: TRBD2; v_gene: TRBV5-1; j_gene: TRBJ2-1; abundance: .; CDR3nt: TGCGCCAGCAGATTACTAGCGGGGCCTACGGAGCAGTTCTTC; CDR3aa: CASRLLAGPTEQFF
d_gene: TRBD1; v_gene: TRBV10-3; j_gene: TRBJ1-2; abundance: .; CDR3nt: TGTGCCATCAGTACCGGGACAGGGAATGGCTACACCTTC; CDR3aa: CAISTGTGNGYTF